This T cell receptor (beta chain) emerged from a study of identical twins. General study points: Excess sharing by twins proved weaker in beta out-of-frame sequences.

V was pared by 0 bases and J by 6 bases, with 4 bases of the junction left unmatched. Germline-derived CDR1 and CDR2 are SGDLS and YYNGEE. CDR3 size: 15 residues. Unique molecular identifiers were in the cDNA, with template-switch universal primer binding. MiXCR was run by TCRdb on the 5' RACE reads, yielding one entry per CDR3 protein. The table records 500,000 or so distinct CDR3 sequences, approximately 15% of them present only once. This clonotype was counted between two and nine times. Its antigen is currently unknown. These data are also associated with another study on yellow fever vaccine responses in identical twins. That work contributes: Twins' vaccine T cell responses were reported to seem partly convergent and partly personalized.

Material: CD4+ T cells sorted from blood. The TCR comes from a woman under 30 in good health. V gene TRBV9 combines with J gene TRBJ2-1, with 9 bases lining up with TRBD1. DNA for the CDR3: TGTGCCAGCAGCGTAGTCGGGACAGGGTCCAATGAGCAGTTCTTC. It translates to CASSVVGTGSNEQFF. Filled out from reference TRBV9 and TRBJ2-1, the complete variable domain reads DSGVTQTPKHLITATGQRVTLRCSPRSGDLSVYWYQQSLDQGLQFLIQYYNGEERAKGNILERFSAQQFPDLHSELNLSSLELGDSALYFCASSVVGTGSNEQFFGPGTRLTVL.